This T cell receptor beta chain comes out of a study of T cells expressing NK-cell markers (TCRdb year 2020). Study-level background: Three sorted T-cell subsets (CD3+CD56+NKG2C+, CD3+CD56+NKG2C- and CD3+CD56-NKG2C+) from 7 to 9 donors had their TCR beta-chain repertoires profiled. Seven of the eight sequenced donors were HCMV-seropositive and one was HCMV-seronegative. The study sequenced eight donors, all healthy volunteers chosen at random: three men and five women. Illumina HiSeq 2000/2500, MiSeq or NextSeq was used to sequence libraries as 2 x 150 bp reads.

In regard to this clonotype: No antigen is known for it.

Broad study findings and their caveats: Those dominant clonotypes were again the most abundant among CD3+CD56-NKG2C+ cells in four donors, at about 28.3-65%. Whether the expanded NKG2C-expressing T cell clones were specific for HCMV antigens remained unclear. In more than five donors, the dominant CD3+CD56+NKG2C+ clonotypes were found to rank among the top 10 CD8+ clonotypes and to make up about 1.0-7.5% of CD8+ T cells.

The run used an Illumina HiSeq 2000. The TCR beta cDNA libraries were made using 5'RACE template switching, a step that added both a universal primer site and unique molecular identifiers. cDNA synthesis was primed from the TCR beta constant segment, followed by two successive PCR amplification steps. From the authors' description of their analysis: MIGEC was used to demultiplex reads and group the reads by UMI, and MiTCR was used to assemble and quantify clonotypes. To remove erroneous sequences, TCR cDNA sequences were retained only when supported by two or more reads. Downstream repertoire analysis used the tcR package, and clonotypes were matched across fractions by CDR3 nucleotide sequence plus V segment. VDJmatch was used to annotate antigen specificity against VDJdb, with one amino acid substitution allowed in CDR3. Based on TCRdb reprocessing of the reads, there is one entry per CDR3 protein sequence, and DNA is missing. V and J calls and clone size were set by TCRdb, not the authors. The sample table records about 460,000 distinct CDR3 sequences. Together, the top ten hold 1.4% of the sample.

Including cysteine and phenylalanine, the CDR3 has 20 amino acids. The DNA is unrecorded. As encoded in the germline V gene, CDR1 is SGHTA while CDR2 is FQGNSA. To determine HCMV serostatus, a commercial ELISA kit was used to detect HCMV-specific IgG in serum. Peripheral blood mononuclear cells were isolated from blood by Ficoll density gradient centrifugation. The sample comprised blood T cells: a sorted CD56 or NKG2C T cell subset, CD4+ or CD8+ T cells, or bulk PBMC T cells (not recorded which). Recombination joined TRBV7-2 with TRBJ2-1; there is no DNA to check the TCRdb D call of TRBD1. This TCR derives from a woman aged 50 to 60 in good health. Donor details come from another sample of the same person, matched by shared clones. CDR3 protein: CASSSGSGQGPFRDYNEQFF. The reference TRBV7-2 and TRBJ2-1 proteins fill in what lies around the CDR3, so the full variable domain reads GAGVSQSPSNKVTEKGKDVELRCDPISGHTALYWYRQSLGQGLEFLIYFQGNSAPDKSGLPSDRFSAERTGGSVSTLTIQRTQQEDSAVYLCASSSGSGQGPFRDYNEQFFGPGTRLTVL.